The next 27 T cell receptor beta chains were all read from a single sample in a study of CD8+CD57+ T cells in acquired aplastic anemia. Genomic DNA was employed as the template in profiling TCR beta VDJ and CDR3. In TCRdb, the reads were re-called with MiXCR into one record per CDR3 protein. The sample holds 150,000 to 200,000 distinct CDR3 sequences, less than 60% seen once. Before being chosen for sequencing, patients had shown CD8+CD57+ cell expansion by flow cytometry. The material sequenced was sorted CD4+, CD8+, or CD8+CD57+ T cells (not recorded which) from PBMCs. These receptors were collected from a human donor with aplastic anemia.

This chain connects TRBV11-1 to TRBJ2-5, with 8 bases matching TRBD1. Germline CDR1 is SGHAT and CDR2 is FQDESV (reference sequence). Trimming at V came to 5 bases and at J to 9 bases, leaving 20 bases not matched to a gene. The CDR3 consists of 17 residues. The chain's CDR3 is CASSDPGDRQLPKSQYF. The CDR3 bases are TGTGCCAGCAGCGACCCCGGGGACAGGCAGCTTCCGAAGTCCCAGTACTTC. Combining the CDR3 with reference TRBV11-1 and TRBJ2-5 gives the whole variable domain EAEVAQSPRYKITEKSQAVAFWCDPISGHATLYWYRQILGQGPELLVQFQDESVVDDSQLPKDRFSAERLKGVDSTLKIQPAELGDSAMYLCASSDPGDRQLPKSQYFGPGTRLLVL.

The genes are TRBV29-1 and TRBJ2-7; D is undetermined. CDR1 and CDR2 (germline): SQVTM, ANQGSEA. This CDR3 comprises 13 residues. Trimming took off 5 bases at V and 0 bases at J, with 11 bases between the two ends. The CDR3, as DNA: TGCAGCGTTCTTCCGGAAAGCTCCTACGAGCAGTACTTC. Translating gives CSVLPESSYEQYF.

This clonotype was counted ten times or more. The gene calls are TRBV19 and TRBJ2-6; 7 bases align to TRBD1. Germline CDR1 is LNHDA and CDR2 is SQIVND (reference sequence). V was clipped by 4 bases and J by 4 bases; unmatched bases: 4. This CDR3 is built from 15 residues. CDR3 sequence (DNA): TGTGCCAGTAGTACACAGGGGTACGGGGCCAACGTCCTGACTTTC. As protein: CASSTQGYGANVLTF.

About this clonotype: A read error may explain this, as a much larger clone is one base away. The CDR3 spells CASSRDFAYEQYF. For the CDR3, the DNA is TGTGCCAGCAGCCGGGACTTCGCCTACGAGCAGTACTTC. The chain joins TRBV7-2 to TRBJ2-7; TRBD2 might be the D (6 bases). V dropped 5 bases and J dropped 2 bases, with 10 bases sitting between them. The germline gives CDR1 SGHTA, CDR2 FQGNSA. CDR3 size: 13 residues.

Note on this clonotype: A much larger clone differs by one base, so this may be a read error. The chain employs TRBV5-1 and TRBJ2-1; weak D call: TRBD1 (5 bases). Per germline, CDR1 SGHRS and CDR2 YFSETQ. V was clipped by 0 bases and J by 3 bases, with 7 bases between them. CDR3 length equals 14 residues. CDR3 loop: CASSLVTDYNEQFF. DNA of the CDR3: TGCGCCAGCAGCTTGGTGACAGACTACAATGAGCAGTTCTTC.

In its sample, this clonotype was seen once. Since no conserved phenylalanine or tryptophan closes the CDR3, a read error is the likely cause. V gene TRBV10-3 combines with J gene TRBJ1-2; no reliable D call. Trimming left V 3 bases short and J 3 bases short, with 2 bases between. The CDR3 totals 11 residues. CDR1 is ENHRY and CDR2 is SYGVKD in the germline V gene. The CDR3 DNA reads TGTGCCATCAGTGACGACTATGGCTACACCCTC. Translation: CAISDDYGYTL.

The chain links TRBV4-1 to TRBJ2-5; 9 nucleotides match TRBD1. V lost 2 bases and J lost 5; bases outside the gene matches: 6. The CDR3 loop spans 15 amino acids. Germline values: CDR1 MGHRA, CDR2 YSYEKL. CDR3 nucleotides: TGCGCCAGCAGCCAAACACAGGGGGCCGATGAGACCCAGTACTTC. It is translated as CASSQTQGADETQYF.

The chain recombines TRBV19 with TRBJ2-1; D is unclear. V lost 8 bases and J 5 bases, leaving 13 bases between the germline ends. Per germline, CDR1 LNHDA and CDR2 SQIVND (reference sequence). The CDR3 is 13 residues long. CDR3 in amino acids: CASQVRTHNEQFF. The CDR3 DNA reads TGTGCCAGTCAGGTTCGGACCCACAATGAGCAGTTCTTC.

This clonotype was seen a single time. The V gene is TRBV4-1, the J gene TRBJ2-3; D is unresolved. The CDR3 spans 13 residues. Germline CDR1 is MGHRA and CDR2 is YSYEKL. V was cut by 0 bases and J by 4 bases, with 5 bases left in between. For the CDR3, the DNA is TGCGCCAGCAGCCAAGAGGAGTCAGATACGCAGTATTTT. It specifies CASSQEESDTQYF.

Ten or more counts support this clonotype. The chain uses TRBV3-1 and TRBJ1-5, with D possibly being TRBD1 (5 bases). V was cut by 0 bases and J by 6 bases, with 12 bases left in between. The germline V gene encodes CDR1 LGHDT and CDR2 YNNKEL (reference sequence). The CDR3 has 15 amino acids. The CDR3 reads CASSQDSGVGQPQHF. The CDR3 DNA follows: TGTGCCAGCAGCCAAGATTCGGGGGTGGGTCAGCCCCAGCATTTT.

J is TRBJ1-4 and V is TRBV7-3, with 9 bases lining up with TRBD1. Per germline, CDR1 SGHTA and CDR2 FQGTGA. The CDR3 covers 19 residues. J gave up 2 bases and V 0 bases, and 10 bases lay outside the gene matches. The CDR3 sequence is CASSLTQQGARGTNEKLFF. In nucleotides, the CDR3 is TGTGCCAGCAGCTTAACTCAACAGGGGGCGCGTGGGACTAATGAAAAACTGTTTTTT.

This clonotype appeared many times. CDR3 DNA sequence: TGTGCCAGCAGCTTAGGACAGGGGGTTCAGCCCCAGCATTTT. Translating it yields CASSLGQGVQPQHF. The gene calls are TRBV5-5 and TRBJ1-5; 10 bases are shared with TRBD1. J lost 6 bases, V lost 2 bases, and 2 bases had no gene match. The CDR3 consists of 14 residues. In germline, CDR1 is SGHKS, CDR2 YYEKEE (reference sequence).

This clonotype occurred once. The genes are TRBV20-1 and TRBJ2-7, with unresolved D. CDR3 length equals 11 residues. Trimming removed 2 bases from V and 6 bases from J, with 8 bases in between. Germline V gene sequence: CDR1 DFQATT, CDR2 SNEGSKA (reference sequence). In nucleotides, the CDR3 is TGCAGTGCTAGAACAGACGGCGAGCAGTACTTC. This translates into CSARTDGEQYF.

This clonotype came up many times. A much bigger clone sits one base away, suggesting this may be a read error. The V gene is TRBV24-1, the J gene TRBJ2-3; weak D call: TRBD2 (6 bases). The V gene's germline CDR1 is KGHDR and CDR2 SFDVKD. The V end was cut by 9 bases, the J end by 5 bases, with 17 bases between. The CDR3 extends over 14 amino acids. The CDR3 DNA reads TGTGCCACCGGTCCTAGCGCGAGGGGAGATACGCAGTATTTT. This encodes CATGPSARGDTQYF.

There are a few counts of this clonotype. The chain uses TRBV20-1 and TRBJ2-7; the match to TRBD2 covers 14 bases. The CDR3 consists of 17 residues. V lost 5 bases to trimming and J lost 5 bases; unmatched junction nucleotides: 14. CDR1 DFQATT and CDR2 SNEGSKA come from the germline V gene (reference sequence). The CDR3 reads CSAPSGTSGRARDEQYF. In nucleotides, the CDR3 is TGCAGTGCTCCGTCTGGGACTAGCGGGAGAGCTCGGGACGAGCAGTACTTC.

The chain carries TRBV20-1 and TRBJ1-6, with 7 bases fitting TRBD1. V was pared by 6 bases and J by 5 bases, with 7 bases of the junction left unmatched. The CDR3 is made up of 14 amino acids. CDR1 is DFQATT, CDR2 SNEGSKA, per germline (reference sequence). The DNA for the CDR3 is TGCAGTGCCCTGGTACAGGGGAATAATTCACCCCTCCACTTT. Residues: CSALVQGNNSPLHF.

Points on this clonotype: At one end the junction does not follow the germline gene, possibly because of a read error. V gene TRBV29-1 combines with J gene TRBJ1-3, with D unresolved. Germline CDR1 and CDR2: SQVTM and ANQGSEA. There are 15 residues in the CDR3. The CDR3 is CSVETRQSSGNTINF. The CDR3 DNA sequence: TGCAGCGTTGAGACCAGGCAAAGCTCTGGAAACACCATAAATTTT.

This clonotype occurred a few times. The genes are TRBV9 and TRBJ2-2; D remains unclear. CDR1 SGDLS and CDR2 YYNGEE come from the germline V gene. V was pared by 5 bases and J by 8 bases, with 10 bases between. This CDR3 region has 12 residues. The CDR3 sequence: CASSPTGGELFF. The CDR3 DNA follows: TGTGCCAGCAGTCCGACCGGTGGGGAGCTGTTTTTT.

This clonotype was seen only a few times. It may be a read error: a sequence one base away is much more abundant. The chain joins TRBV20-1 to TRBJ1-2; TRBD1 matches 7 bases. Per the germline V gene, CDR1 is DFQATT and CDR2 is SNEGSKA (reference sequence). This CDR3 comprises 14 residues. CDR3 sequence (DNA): TGCAGTGTTAGAGGACAGGCCCTAAACTATGGCTACACCTTC. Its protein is CSVRGQALNYGYTF.

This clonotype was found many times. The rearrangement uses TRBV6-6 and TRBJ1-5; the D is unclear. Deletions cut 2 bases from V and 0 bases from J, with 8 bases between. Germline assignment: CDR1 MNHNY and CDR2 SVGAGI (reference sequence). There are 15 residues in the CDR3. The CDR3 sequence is CASSYDGYSNQPQHF. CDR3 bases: TGTGCCAGCAGTTACGATGGATATAGCAATCAGCCCCAGCATTTT.

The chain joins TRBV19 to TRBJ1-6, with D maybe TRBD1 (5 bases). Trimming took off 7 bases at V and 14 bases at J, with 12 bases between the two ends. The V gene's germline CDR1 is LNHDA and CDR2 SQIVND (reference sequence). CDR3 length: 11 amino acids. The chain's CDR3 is CASMEGITLHF. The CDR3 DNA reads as TGTGCCAGTATGGAGGGGATCACCCTCCACTTT.

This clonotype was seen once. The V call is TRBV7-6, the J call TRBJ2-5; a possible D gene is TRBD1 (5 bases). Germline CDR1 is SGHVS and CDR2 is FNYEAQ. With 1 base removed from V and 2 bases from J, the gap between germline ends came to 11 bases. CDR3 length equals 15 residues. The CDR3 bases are TGTGCCAGCAGCTTAGAAGCAGGGTGGCAAGAGACCCAGTACTTC. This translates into CASSLEAGWQETQYF.

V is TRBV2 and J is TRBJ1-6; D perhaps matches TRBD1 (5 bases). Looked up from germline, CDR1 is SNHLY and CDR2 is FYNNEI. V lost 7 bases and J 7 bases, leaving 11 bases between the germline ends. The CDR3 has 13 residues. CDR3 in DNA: TGTGCCAGCACTTCCGGGGGGAATTCACCCCTCCACTTT. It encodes CASTSGGNSPLHF.

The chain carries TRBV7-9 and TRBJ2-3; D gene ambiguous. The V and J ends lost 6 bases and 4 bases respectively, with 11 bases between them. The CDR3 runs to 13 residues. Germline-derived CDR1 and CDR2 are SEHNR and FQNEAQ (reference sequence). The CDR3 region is CASRPPGADTQYF. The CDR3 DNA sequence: TGTGCCAGCAGACCACCTGGGGCAGATACGCAGTATTTT.

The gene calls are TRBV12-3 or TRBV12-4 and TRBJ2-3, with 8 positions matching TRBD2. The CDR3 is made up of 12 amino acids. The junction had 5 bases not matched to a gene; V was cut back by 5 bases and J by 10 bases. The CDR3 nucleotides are TGTGCCAGCAGTGCTGCGGGGGGTGCGCAGTATTTT. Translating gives CASSAAGGAQYF.

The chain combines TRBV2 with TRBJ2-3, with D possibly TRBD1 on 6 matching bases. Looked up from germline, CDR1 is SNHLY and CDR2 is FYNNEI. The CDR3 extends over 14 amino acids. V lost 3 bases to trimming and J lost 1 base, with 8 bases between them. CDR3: CASSEDRRTDTQYF. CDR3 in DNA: TGTGCCAGCAGTGAGGACAGACGCACAGATACGCAGTATTTT. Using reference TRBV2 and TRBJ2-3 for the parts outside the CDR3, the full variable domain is EPEVTQTPSHQVTQMGQEVILRCVPISNHLYFYWYRQILGQKVEFLVSFYNNEISEKSEIFDDQFSVERPDGSNFTLKIRSTKLEDSAMYFCASSEDRRTDTQYFGPGTRLTVL.

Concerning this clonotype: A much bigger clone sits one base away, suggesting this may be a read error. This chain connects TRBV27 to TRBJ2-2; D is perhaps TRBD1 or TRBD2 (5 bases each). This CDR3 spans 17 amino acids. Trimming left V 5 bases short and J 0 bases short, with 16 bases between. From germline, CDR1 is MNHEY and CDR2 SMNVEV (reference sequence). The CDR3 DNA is TGTGCCAGCAGTGATTTCGGGATGGGACCGAACACCGGGGAGCTGTTTTTT. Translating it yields CASSDFGMGPNTGELFF.